The 19 T cell receptor beta chains presented below share a single source sample, sequenced in a study of cytomegalovirus exposure and HLA in healthy donors. Use of 60 Vbeta and 13 Jbeta primers characterized the PCR. Sequenced by immunoSEQ multiplex PCR; TCRdb stores in-frame clones only, minus some. Found here are 100,000 to 150,000 clones, around four fifths of them singletons; the top ten hold 20%. Sequencing was done on a sample of PBMCs. These receptors were taken from a man between 18 and 35 years old in good health and CMV-seropositive.

This clone was seen just once. The chain recombines TRBV7-9 with TRBJ1-2; 10 bases line up with TRBD1. Germline assignment: CDR1 SEHNR and CDR2 FQNEAQ (reference sequence). The CDR3 covers 13 residues. V shed 4 bases and J 7 bases; nucleotides not matched to a gene: 3. CDR3 coding DNA: TGTGCCAGCAGCTCGGGACAGGGGACTGGCTACACCTTC. Translating gives CASSSGQGTGYTF. The variable domain in full, completed from reference TRBV7-9 and TRBJ1-2, reads DTGVSQNPRHKITKRGQNVTFRCDPISEHNRLYWYRQTLGQGPEFLTYFQNEAQLEKSRLLSDRFSAERPKGSFSTLEIQRTEQGDSAMYLCASSSGQGTGYTFGSGTRLTVV.

V and J are TRBV19 and TRBJ1-3; D unclear. The CDR3 length is 15 residues. With 6 bases removed from V and 0 bases from J, the gap between germline ends came to 12 bases. Looked up from germline, CDR1 is LNHDA and CDR2 is SQIVND (reference sequence). CDR3 region: CASRVGHNSGNTIYF. The CDR3 region has the DNA TGTGCCAGTAGGGTGGGCCACAACTCTGGAAACACCATATATTTT.

The chain has TRBV2 and TRBJ1-6; no firm D call. The germline V gene encodes CDR1 SNHLY and CDR2 FYNNEI. Trimming removed 1 base from V and 7 bases from J, with 5 bases in between. This CDR3 has 13 amino acids. For the CDR3, the DNA is TGTGCCAGCAGTGAAGACTTCAATTCACCCCTCCACTTT. This gives the protein CASSEDFNSPLHF.

This clone occurred once. The J gene is TRBJ2-7, the V gene TRBV5-4; the match to TRBD2 covers 9 bases. V shed 4 bases and J 4 bases; nucleotides not matched to a gene: 6. There are 14 residues in the CDR3. Looked up from germline, CDR1 is SGHNT and CDR2 is YYREEE (reference sequence). CDR3 in DNA: TGTGCCAGCAGCATAGCGGGGGCCGAATACGAGCAGTACTTC. It is translated as CASSIAGAEYEQYF.

The chain combines TRBV15 with TRBJ2-3, with D tentatively TRBD1 (5 bases). The CDR3 runs to 15 residues. CDR1 is LNHNV and CDR2 is YYDKDF in the germline V gene (reference sequence). V was pared by 7 bases and J by 0 bases, with 14 bases between. CDR3 nucleotides: TGTGCCACCAACCCTCGGGCAGGGAGCACAGATACGCAGTATTTT. This codes for CATNPRAGSTDTQYF.

This chain connects TRBV29-1 to TRBJ1-6; D remains unclear. CDR3 length: 14 residues. Germline V gene sequence: CDR1 SQVTM, CDR2 ANQGSEA. The V end was cut by 4 bases, the J end by 6 bases, with 13 bases between. This CDR3 reads CSVGEGSGNSPLHF. The CDR3 DNA sequence: TGCAGCGTTGGCGAGGGCTCTGGTAATTCACCCCTCCACTTT.

The chain carries TRBV30 and TRBJ2-7; TRBD1 aligns across 10 bases. This CDR3 region has 14 residues. In germline, CDR1 is GTSNPN, CDR2 SVGIG (reference sequence). V lost 2 bases and J lost 7; bases outside the gene matches: 8. CDR3 DNA: TGTGCCTGGAGTACCGGGACAGGGGTCGGGGAGCAGTACTTC. Amino acid sequence: CAWSTGTGVGEQYF.

The chain carries TRBV2 and TRBJ1-3, with 7 bases identical to TRBD1. The trim removed 1 base at V and 2 bases at J, leaving 5 bases unmatched. This CDR3 region has 16 residues. Germline V gene sequence: CDR1 SNHLY, CDR2 FYNNEI. The CDR3 reads CASSEGPQGAGNTIYF. DNA of the CDR3: TGTGCCAGCAGTGAAGGGCCCCAGGGGGCTGGAAACACCATATATTTT.

The chain links TRBV30 to TRBJ2-7, with TRBD1 matching 9 bases. Germline V gene lookup returns CDR1 GTSNPN and CDR2 SVGIG (reference sequence). With 0 bases clipped from V and 11 bases from J, the junction kept 8 bases outside the gene matches. The CDR3 is 13 residues long. CDR3 in DNA: TGTGCCTGGAGTGTAAATGGGTGGACAGGGGAGTACTTC. Its translation is CAWSVNGWTGEYF.

The V and J genes are TRBV2 and TRBJ1-2; 8 bases are shared with TRBD1. This CDR3 comprises 15 residues. Germline lookup yields CDR1 SNHLY and CDR2 FYNNEI. V shed 6 bases, J shed 5 bases, and the junction held 11 bases outside the gene matches. The CDR3 nucleotides are TGTGCCAGCAGCCCTCCCACACAGGGGGTGTATGGCTACACCTTC. It translates to CASSPPTQGVYGYTF.

V gene TRBV27 combines with J gene TRBJ2-5, with TRBD2 identical over 13 bases. The CDR3 sequence is 15 residues long. V lost 5 bases, J lost 5 bases, and 5 bases stayed unmatched. Germline V gives CDR1 MNHEY, CDR2 SMNVEV (reference sequence). In nucleotides, the CDR3 is TGTGCCAGCAGTAGACTAGCGGGGGGCCGGGAGACCCAGTACTTC. It codes for CASSRLAGGRETQYF.

The V gene is TRBV29-1, the J gene TRBJ1-1; D is possibly TRBD1 (5 bases). This CDR3 contains 13 residues. The germline V and J ends were trimmed by 5 bases and 3 bases, with 13 bases remaining between them. Germline V CDR1 and CDR2: SQVTM, ANQGSEA. For the CDR3, the DNA is TGCAGCGTTCAGGAGGGGCCCTACACTGAAGCTTTCTTT. Residues: CSVQEGPYTEAFF.

This chain joins TRBV6-6 and TRBJ1-3; D perhaps matches TRBD1 (6 bases). Deletions cut 2 bases from V and 2 bases from J, with 10 bases between. Germline values: CDR1 MNHNY, CDR2 SVGAGI (reference sequence). CDR3 size: 15 residues. CDR3 residues: CASSYGGRTGNTIYF. As DNA, the CDR3 is TGTGCCAGCAGTTACGGGGGCAGAACTGGAAACACCATATATTTT.

The chain employs TRBV7-3 and TRBJ1-1; D gene ambiguous. The CDR3 covers 15 residues. V was cut by 2 bases and J by 4 bases, with 14 bases left in between. The germline CDR1 and CDR2 sequences are SGHTA and FQGTGA. In nucleotides, the CDR3 is TGTGCCAGCAGCTTATTGGGAGGGAGCGGCACTGAAGCTTTCTTT. Its protein is CASSLLGGSGTEAFF.

This chain links TRBV7-2 with TRBJ1-2; possibly TRBD1 for D (5 bases). CDR1 SGHTA and CDR2 FQGNSA come from the germline V gene. The CDR3 extends over 17 amino acids. Trimming stripped 2 bases from V and 5 bases from J, with 21 bases between. CDR3 coding DNA: TGTGCCAGCAGCTTAAAGGCCTCTGGGGGGTCGGGATATGGCTACACCTTC. Amino acids: CASSLKASGGSGYGYTF. Drawing the rest from reference TRBV7-2 and TRBJ1-2, the complete variable domain is GAGVSQSPSNKVTEKGKDVELRCDPISGHTALYWYRQSLGQGLEFLIYFQGNSAPDKSGLPSDRFSAERTGGSVSTLTIQRTQQEDSAVYLCASSLKASGGSGYGYTFGSGTRLTVV.

This clone has just one count. The rearrangement links TRBV11-2 to TRBJ2-7, with D possibly being TRBD2 (5 bases). The CDR3 has 13 residues. CDR1 and CDR2 from the germline V gene are SGHAT and FQNNGV. V was shortened by 3 bases and J by 4 bases, with 10 bases between the two germline ends. In DNA form, the CDR3 reads TGTGCCAGCAGCTTCGGACCGGGATACGAGCAGTACTTC. Amino acids: CASSFGPGYEQYF.

The V and J genes are TRBV9 and TRBJ2-5; 12 positions agree with TRBD2. Germline V gene sequence: CDR1 SGDLS, CDR2 YYNGEE. V shed 4 bases, J shed 2 bases, and the junction held 3 bases outside the gene matches. The CDR3 runs to 15 residues. This CDR3 reads CASSPLAGGQETQYF. CDR3 coding DNA: TGTGCCAGCAGCCCCCTAGCGGGGGGGCAAGAGACCCAGTACTTC.

The rearrangement links TRBV19 to TRBJ1-5; possible D gene TRBD1, 5 bases. V lost 5 bases, J lost 13 bases, and 12 bases lay in between. Germline CDR1 reads LNHDA; CDR2 reads SQIVND (reference sequence). This CDR3 has 11 amino acids. For the CDR3, the DNA is TGTGCCAGTAGTTCCAGGGAGGCTCAGCATTTT. As protein: CASSSREAQHF.

The J gene is TRBJ2-7, the V gene TRBV9, with TRBD1 as a possible D gene (6 bases). The V gene's germline CDR1 is SGDLS and CDR2 YYNGEE. Trimming cost V 3 bases and J 4 bases, with 11 bases left between them. The CDR3 length is 13 residues. CDR3 sequence: CASSARGGYEQYF. The CDR3 DNA reads as TGTGCCAGCAGCGCCCGAGGGGGATACGAGCAGTACTTC.